This note documents a single TCR beta chain sequence. This record belongs to a study of blood T cell repertoires in COVID-19. Generated by immunoSEQ multiplex PCR, the TCRdb table keeps only in-frame clones and is missing some. The data show under 50,000 clones, around 90% seen once. The ends lost 5 bases at V and 5 bases at J; junction bases unmatched: 8. The length of the CDR3 is 15 residues. The germline V gene has CDR1 LGHNT and CDR2 FRNRAP. The sample comprised peripheral blood. The clonotype originates from a man between 70 and 80 years old with active COVID-19. The rearrangement uses TRBV12-5 and TRBJ2-2; TRBD1 matches at 7 bases. In DNA form, the CDR3 reads TGTGCTAGTGGTACAGGGGCCCGAGGTACCGGGGAGCTGTTTTTT. Its translation: CASGTGARGTGELFF.